The next 7 T cell receptor beta chains were all read from a single sample in a study of T cells expressing NK-cell markers (dated by TCRdb to 2018 to 2020). The library was prepared using 5' RACE. For sequencing, an Illumina HiSeq 2000 was employed. TCRdb reanalyzed the reads, keeping one entry per CDR3 protein sequence and omitting DNA. The sample table includes 550,000 to 600,000 distinct CDR3 sequences. The ten largest account for under 4.5% of the sample. The sequenced sample consisted of blood T cells: a sorted CD56 or NKG2C T cell subset, CD4+ or CD8+ T cells, or bulk PBMC T cells (not recorded which). These receptors originate from a man younger than 35 in good health. Donor details come from another sample of the same person, matched by shared clones.

This chain joins TRBV29-1 and TRBJ1-4. CDR3 length: 13 amino acids. CDR1 and CDR2 (germline): SQVTM, ANQGSEA. The CDR3 sequence is CSVHSATNEKLFF. Using reference TRBV29-1 and TRBJ1-4 for the parts outside the CDR3, the full variable domain is SAVISQKPSRDICQRGTSLTIQCQVDSQVTMMFWYRQQPGQSLTLIATANQGSEATYESGFVIDKFPISRPNLTFSTLTVSNMSPEDSSIYLCSVHSATNEKLFFGSGTQLSVL.

The chain is built from TRBV11-2 and TRBJ2-3; as DNA is missing, the TRBD2 call by TCRdb cannot be tested. The CDR3 sequence is 17 residues long. Germline V gene sequence: CDR1 SGHAT, CDR2 FQNNGV. The CDR3 sequence: CASSISFAGGPIDTQYF.

The chain combines TRBV6-1 with TRBJ2-7; with no DNA, the TCRdb D assignment of TRBD1 cannot be verified. The CDR3 contains 14 residues. Germline loops: CDR1 MNHNS, CDR2 SASEGT. The CDR3 here is CASRMGQASYEQYF.

This chain joins TRBV5-5 and TRBJ2-5; TCRdb proposes TRBD2, but this gene call is untestable without DNA. Per germline, CDR1 SGHKS and CDR2 YYEKEE (reference sequence). This CDR3 is 15 amino acids long. This CDR3 reads CASSLEALMEETQYF.

The gene calls are TRBV11-2 and TRBJ2-3; the D call of TRBD2 rests on TCRdb alone, since no DNA is present to check it. Germline V gene data show CDR1 as SGHAT and CDR2 as FQNNGV. The CDR3 is 20 amino acids. CDR3 sequence reads: CASSLEVPSGEETSTDTQYF.

The rearrangement links TRBV7-2 to TRBJ1-6; TCRdb names TRBD1, which stays unverified in the absence of DNA. This CDR3 comprises 16 residues. The V gene's germline CDR1 is SGHTA and CDR2 FQGNSA. The CDR3 protein is CASSLWGQGFASPLHF.

This chain uses TRBV12-3 or TRBV12-4 with TRBJ2-2; as DNA is missing, the TRBD2 call by TCRdb cannot be tested. The length of the CDR3 is 19 residues. The CDR3 sequence: CASSVIGTSGLRTTGELFF.